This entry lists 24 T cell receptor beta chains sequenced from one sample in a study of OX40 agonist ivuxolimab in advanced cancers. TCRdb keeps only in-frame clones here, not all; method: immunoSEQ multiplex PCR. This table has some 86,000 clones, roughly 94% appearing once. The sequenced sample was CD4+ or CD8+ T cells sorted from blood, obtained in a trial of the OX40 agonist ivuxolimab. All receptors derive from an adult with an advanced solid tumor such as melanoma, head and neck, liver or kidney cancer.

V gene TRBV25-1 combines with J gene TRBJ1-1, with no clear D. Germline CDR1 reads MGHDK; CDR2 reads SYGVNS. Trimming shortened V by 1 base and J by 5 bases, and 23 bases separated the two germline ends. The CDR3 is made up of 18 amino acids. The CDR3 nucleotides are TGTGCCAGCAGTGAATCATTTTCCCCTAGAGGCGAGAGGACTGAAGCTTTCTTT. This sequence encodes CASSESFSPRGERTEAFF.

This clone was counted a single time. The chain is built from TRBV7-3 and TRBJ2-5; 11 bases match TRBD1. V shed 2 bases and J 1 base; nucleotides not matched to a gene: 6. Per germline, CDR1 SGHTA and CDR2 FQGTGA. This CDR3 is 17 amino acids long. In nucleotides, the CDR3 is TGTGCCAGCAGCTTAGGGGACAGGGGGGCACCCCAAGAGACCCAGTACTTC. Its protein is CASSLGDRGAPQETQYF.

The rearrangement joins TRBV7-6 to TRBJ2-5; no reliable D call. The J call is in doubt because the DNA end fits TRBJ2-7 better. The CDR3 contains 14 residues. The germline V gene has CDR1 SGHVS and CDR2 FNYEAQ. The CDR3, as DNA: TGTGCCAGCAGCTTAGGCCGGAACTACTACGAGCAGTACTTC. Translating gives CASSLGRNYYEQYF.

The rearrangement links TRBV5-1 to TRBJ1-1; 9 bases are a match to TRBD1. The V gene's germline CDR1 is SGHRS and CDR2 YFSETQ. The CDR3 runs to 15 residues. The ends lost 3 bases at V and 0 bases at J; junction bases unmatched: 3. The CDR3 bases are TGCGCCAGCAGCTGGGGGACAGGGCTGAACACTGAAGCTTTCTTT. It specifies CASSWGTGLNTEAFF.

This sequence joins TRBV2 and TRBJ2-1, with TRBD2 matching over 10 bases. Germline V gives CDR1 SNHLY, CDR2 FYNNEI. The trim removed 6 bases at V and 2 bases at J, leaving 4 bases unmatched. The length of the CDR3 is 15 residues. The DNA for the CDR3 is TGTGCCAGCAGGAGCGGGAGGGGTCCCTACAATGAGCAGTTCTTC. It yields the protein CASRSGRGPYNEQFF.

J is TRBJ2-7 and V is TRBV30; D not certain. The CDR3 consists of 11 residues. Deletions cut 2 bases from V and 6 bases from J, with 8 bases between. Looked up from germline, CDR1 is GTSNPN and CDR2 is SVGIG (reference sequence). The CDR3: CAWSPASEQYF. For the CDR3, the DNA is TGTGCCTGGAGTCCCGCTTCCGAGCAGTACTTC.

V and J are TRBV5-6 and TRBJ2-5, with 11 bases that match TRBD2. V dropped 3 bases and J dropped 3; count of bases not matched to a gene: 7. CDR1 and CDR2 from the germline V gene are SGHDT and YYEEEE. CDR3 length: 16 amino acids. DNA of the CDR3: TGTGCCAGCAGCTCCGAGGGACTAGCGGTGGAAGAGACCCAGTACTTC. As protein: CASSSEGLAVEETQYF.

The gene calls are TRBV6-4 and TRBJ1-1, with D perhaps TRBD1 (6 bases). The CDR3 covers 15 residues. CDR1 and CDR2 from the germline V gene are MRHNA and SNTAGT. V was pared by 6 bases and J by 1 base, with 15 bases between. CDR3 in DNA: TGTGCCAGCAGCCGAGGGGGGGGAGGGAACACTGAAGCTTTCTTT. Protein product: CASSRGGGGNTEAFF.

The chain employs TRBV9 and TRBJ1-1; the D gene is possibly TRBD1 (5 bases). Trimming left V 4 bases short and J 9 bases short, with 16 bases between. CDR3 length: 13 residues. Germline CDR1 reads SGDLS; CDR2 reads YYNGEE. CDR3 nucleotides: TGTGCCAGCAGCTCGGACACGTTGGGTAAAGCTTTCTTT. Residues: CASSSDTLGKAFF.

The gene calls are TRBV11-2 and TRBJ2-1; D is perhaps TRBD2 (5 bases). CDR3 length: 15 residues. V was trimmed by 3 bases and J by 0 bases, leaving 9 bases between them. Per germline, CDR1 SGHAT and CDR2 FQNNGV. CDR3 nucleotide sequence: TGTGCCAGCAGCTTTACGGGGAGCTCCTACAATGAGCAGTTCTTC. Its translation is CASSFTGSSYNEQFF.

CDR3 nucleotides: TGTGCCAGTAGTATAGATGGACAGGGGGCTGCCCCTCGTTACAATGAGCAGTTCTTC. This codes for CASSIDGQGAAPRYNEQFF. V and J are TRBV19 and TRBJ2-1, with TRBD1 matching over 11 bases. This CDR3 is 19 amino acids long. Germline lookup yields CDR1 LNHDA and CDR2 SQIVND (reference sequence). J gave up 4 bases and V 0 bases, and 11 bases lay outside the gene matches.

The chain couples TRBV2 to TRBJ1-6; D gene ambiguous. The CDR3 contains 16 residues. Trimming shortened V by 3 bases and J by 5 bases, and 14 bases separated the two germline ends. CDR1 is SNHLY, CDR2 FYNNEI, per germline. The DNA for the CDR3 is TGTGCCAGCAGTGAGACACCGGTTGATCATAATTCACCCCTCCACTTT. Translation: CASSETPVDHNSPLHF. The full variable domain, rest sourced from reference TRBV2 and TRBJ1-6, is EPEVTQTPSHQVTQMGQEVILRCVPISNHLYFYWYRQILGQKVEFLVSFYNNEISEKSEIFDDQFSVERPDGSNFTLKIRSTKLEDSAMYFCASSETPVDHNSPLHFGNGTRLTVT.

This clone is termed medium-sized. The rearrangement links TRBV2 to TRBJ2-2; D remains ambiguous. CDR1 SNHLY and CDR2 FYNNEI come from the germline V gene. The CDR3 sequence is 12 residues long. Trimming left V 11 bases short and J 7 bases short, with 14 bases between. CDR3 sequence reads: CADRSWDGELFF. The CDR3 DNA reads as TGTGCCGACCGGAGCTGGGACGGGGAGCTGTTTTTT.

The CDR3 sequence: CASSLRGSSYNEQFF. In DNA, the CDR3 is TGTGCCAGCAGTTTACGGGGCAGCTCCTACAATGAGCAGTTCTTC. The gene calls are TRBV28 and TRBJ2-1, with D tentatively TRBD1 or TRBD2 (5 bases each). Per the germline V gene, CDR1 is MDHEN and CDR2 is SYDVKM. The CDR3 spans 15 residues. Trimming shortened V by 2 bases and J by 0 bases, and 8 bases separated the two germline ends.

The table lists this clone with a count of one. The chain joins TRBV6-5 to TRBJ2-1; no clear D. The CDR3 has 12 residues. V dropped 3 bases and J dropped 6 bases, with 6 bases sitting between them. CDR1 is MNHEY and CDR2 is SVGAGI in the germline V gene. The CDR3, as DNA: TGTGCCAGCAGTTATACCCGCAATGAGCAGTTCTTC. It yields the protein CASSYTRNEQFF.

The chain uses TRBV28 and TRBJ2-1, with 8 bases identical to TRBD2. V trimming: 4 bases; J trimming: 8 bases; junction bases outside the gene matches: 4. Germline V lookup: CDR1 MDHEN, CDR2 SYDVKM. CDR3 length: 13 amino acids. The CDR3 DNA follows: TGTGCCAGCAGTTCCCCGGGAGGGGATGAGCAGTTCTTC. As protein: CASSSPGGDEQFF. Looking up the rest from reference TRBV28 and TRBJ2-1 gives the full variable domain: DVKVTQSSRYLVKRTGEKVFLECVQDMDHENMFWYRQDPGLGLRLIYFSYDVKMKEKGDIPEGYSVSREKKERFSLILESASTNQTSMYLCASSSPGGDEQFFGPGTRLTVL.

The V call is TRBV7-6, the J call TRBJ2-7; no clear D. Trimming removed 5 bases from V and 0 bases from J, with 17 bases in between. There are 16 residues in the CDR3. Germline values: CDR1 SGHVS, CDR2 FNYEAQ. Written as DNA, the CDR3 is TGTGCCAGCAGCCCGGCGACGGGCGGAAGCTCCTACGAGCAGTACTTC. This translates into CASSPATGGSSYEQYF.

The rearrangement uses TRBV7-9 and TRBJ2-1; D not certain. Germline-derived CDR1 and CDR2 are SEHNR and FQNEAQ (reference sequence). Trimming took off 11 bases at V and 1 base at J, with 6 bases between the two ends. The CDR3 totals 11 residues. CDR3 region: CALQSYNEQFF. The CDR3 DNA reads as TGTGCCCTCCAATCCTACAATGAGCAGTTCTTC.

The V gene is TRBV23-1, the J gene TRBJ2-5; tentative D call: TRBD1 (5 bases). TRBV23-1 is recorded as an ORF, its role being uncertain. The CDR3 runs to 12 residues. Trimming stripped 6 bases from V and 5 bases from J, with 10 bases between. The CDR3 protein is CASRGAPETQYF. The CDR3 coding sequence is TGCGCCAGCAGAGGGGCTCCCGAGACCCAGTACTTC.

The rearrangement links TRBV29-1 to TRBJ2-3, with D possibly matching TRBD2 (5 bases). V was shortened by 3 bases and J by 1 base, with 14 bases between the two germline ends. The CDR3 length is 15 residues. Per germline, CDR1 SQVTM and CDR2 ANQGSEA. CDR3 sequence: CSVDGPVGGTDTQYF. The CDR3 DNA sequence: TGCAGCGTTGATGGCCCGGTCGGGGGCACAGATACGCAGTATTTT.

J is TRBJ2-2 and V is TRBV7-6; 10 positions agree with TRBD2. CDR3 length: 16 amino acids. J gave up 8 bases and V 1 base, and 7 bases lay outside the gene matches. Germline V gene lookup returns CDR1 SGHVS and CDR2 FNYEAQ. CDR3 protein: CASSLGLAGKAGELFF. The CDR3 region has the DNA TGTGCCAGCAGCTTAGGACTAGCGGGCAAAGCTGGGGAGCTGTTTTTT.

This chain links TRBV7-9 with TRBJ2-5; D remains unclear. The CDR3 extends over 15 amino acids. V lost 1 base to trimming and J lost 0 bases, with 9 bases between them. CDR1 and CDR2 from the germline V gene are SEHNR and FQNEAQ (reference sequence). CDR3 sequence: CASSLVGQDQETQYF. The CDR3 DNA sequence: TGTGCCAGCAGCTTAGTTGGTCAGGACCAAGAGACCCAGTACTTC.

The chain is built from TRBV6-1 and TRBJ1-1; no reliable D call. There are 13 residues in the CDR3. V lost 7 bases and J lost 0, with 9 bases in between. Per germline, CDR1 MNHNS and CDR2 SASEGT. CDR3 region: CASIIRLNTEAFF. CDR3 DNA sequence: TGTGCCAGCATTATAAGGCTGAACACTGAAGCTTTCTTT.

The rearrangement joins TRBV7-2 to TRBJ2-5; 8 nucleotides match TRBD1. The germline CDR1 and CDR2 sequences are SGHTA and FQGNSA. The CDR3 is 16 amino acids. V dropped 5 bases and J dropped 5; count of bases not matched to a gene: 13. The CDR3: CASSLSLWTGRETQYF. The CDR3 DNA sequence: TGTGCCAGCAGCCTAAGCTTATGGACAGGGAGGGAGACCCAGTACTTC.